The 24 T cell receptor beta chains below all came from one sample that was sequenced in a study of T cell changes during pregnancy in multiple sclerosis. Sequencing was performed with immunoSEQ multiplex PCR; in TCRdb, only in-frame clones are kept and a portion is missing. The table has about 30,000 clones, approximately 92% seen once. The sequencing used CD8+ T cells from peripheral blood mononuclear cells, collected before pregnancy. The receptors originated from a female donor with multiple sclerosis, enrolled in a pregnancy study.

The CDR3 loop reads CASSLLTSFHEQYF. DNA for the CDR3: TGTGCCAGCAGTTTATTAACTAGCTTCCACGAGCAGTACTTC. The chain has TRBV27 and TRBJ2-7; TRBD2 is a possible D gene (6 bases). Germline V gene data show CDR1 as MNHEY and CDR2 as SMNVEV (reference sequence). The CDR3 spans 14 residues. V was trimmed by 1 base and J by 5 bases, leaving 12 bases between them.

CDR3 amino acids: CASSLAGGQYEQYF. In DNA form, the CDR3 reads TGTGCCAGCAGCTTAGCGGGGGGGCAGTACGAGCAGTACTTC. The genes are TRBV7-6 and TRBJ2-7; tentative D call: TRBD2 (7 bases). The CDR3 length is 14 residues. V lost 0 bases to trimming and J lost 4 bases, with 10 bases between them. CDR1 and CDR2 (germline): SGHVS, FNYEAQ.

The chain links TRBV29-1 to TRBJ2-4; 10 bases line up with TRBD2. Germline V gene lookup returns CDR1 SQVTM and CDR2 ANQGSEA. J lost 8 bases, V lost 5 bases, and 9 bases had no gene match. The CDR3 spans 14 residues. The CDR3 loop reads CSVRLASGRDIQYF. As DNA, the CDR3 is TGCAGCGTTCGTTTGGCCAGCGGGAGGGACATTCAGTACTTC.

J is TRBJ2-3 and V is TRBV19, with 15 bases matching TRBD2. This CDR3 has 17 residues. CDR1 LNHDA and CDR2 SQIVND come from the germline V gene (reference sequence). V lost 4 bases and J lost 1; bases outside the gene matches: 3. The chain's CDR3 is CASSTGTSGGRTDTQYF. DNA of the CDR3: TGTGCCAGTAGTACAGGGACTAGCGGGGGGCGCACAGATACGCAGTATTTT.

The rearrangement uses TRBV19 and TRBJ1-1, with D possibly matching TRBD1 (5 bases). Trimming stripped 5 bases from V and 11 bases from J, with 21 bases between. CDR1 LNHDA and CDR2 SQIVND come from the germline V gene (reference sequence). This CDR3 has 14 amino acids. Here the CDR3 reads CASSGLRGVPVAFF. The CDR3 DNA reads as TGTGCCAGTAGTGGGCTCCGGGGGGTTCCGGTGGCTTTCTTT.

J is TRBJ2-2 and V is TRBV19; 12 nucleotides line up with TRBD1. This CDR3 region has 15 residues. The trim removed 6 bases at V and 6 bases at J, leaving 5 bases unmatched. Germline V CDR1 and CDR2: LNHDA, SQIVND (reference sequence). Here the CDR3 reads CASSGTGGDPGELFF. The CDR3, as DNA: TGTGCCAGTAGCGGGACAGGGGGCGATCCCGGGGAGCTGTTTTTT.

This chain connects TRBV27 to TRBJ2-5; 9 positions agree with TRBD2. V lost 7 bases, J lost 5 bases, and 8 bases stayed unmatched. CDR3 length: 14 amino acids. Germline V gene sequence: CDR1 MNHEY, CDR2 SMNVEV (reference sequence). CDR3 bases: TGTGCCAGCATGGGTTTAGCGGGAGAGGAGACCCAGTACTTC. Translated, it gives CASMGLAGEETQYF.

This chain connects TRBV11-1 to TRBJ2-1; 11 nucleotides agree with TRBD2. The CDR3 runs to 17 residues. Germline CDR1 and CDR2: SGHAT and FQDESV (reference sequence). The trim removed 4 bases at V and 2 bases at J, leaving 7 bases unmatched. CDR3: CASSSPVSGRAYNEQFF. CDR3 nucleotide sequence: TGTGCCAGCAGCTCACCCGTTAGCGGGAGGGCCTACAATGAGCAGTTCTTC.

This rearrangement joins TRBV7-8 to TRBJ1-2; TRBD1 matches 10 bases. This CDR3 region has 14 residues. Trimming at V came to 2 bases and at J to 6 bases, leaving 3 bases not matched to a gene. Germline V gene sequence: CDR1 SGHVS, CDR2 FQNEAQ. CDR3 sequence reads: CASSLPGQGDGYTF. CDR3 nucleotide sequence: TGTGCCAGCAGCTTACCCGGACAGGGGGATGGCTACACCTTC.

This clone was counted a single time. The chain joins TRBV5-4 to TRBJ2-7, with 10 bases that match TRBD1. CDR3 length: 15 residues. With V trimmed by 0 bases and J by 4 bases, 4 bases remained unmatched. Germline values: CDR1 SGHNT, CDR2 YYREEE (reference sequence). The CDR3 DNA reads TGTGCCAGCAGCTTGGGGACAGGGGGTTTGTACGAGCAGTACTTC. It yields the protein CASSLGTGGLYEQYF. The whole variable domain, filled in from reference TRBV5-4 and TRBJ2-7, reads ETGVTQSPTHLIKTRGQQVTLRCSSQSGHNTVSWYQQALGQGPQFIFQYYREEENGRGNFPPRFSGLQFPNYSSELNVNALELDDSALYLCASSLGTGGLYEQYFGPGTRLTVT.

V usage is TRBV4-1 and J usage is TRBJ1-1; D is uncertain. Germline values: CDR1 MGHRA, CDR2 YSYEKL. Trimming removed 0 bases from V and 4 bases from J, with 21 bases in between. The CDR3 totals 18 residues. In nucleotides, the CDR3 is TGCGCCAGCAGCCAAGATACCCAGGCCTTACCCTCGAGCACTGAAGCTTTCTTT. Translation: CASSQDTQALPSSTEAFF.

The chain uses TRBV4-1 and TRBJ2-6, with no clear D. V gave up 0 bases and J gave up 2 bases, with 5 bases separating them. Germline lookup yields CDR1 MGHRA and CDR2 YSYEKL. The CDR3 consists of 15 residues. The CDR3, as DNA: TGCGCCAGCAGCCAAGATTCTACTGGGGCCAACGTCCTGACTTTC. It specifies CASSQDSTGANVLTF.

The chain employs TRBV6-5 and TRBJ1-6, with a possible D match to TRBD1 (6 bases). The CDR3 has 16 residues. CDR1 is MNHEY and CDR2 is SVGAGI in the germline V gene. V was shortened by 0 bases and J by 10 bases, with 16 bases between the two germline ends. The CDR3 protein is CASSYSPAGEGSPLHF. The CDR3 DNA sequence: TGTGCCAGCAGTTACTCCCCGGCAGGGGAAGGATCACCCCTCCACTTT.

The chain is built from TRBV6-1 and TRBJ2-7; TRBD1 matches 9 bases. V trimming: 1 base; J trimming: 5 bases; junction bases outside the gene matches: 9. Germline CDR1 and CDR2: MNHNS and SASEGT. The CDR3 spans 16 residues. The CDR3: CASSEDLGTGSHEQYF. CDR3 bases: TGTGCCAGCAGTGAAGATCTAGGGACAGGGTCCCACGAGCAGTACTTC.

V usage is TRBV7-2 and J usage is TRBJ2-3; a possible D gene is TRBD2 (5 bases). The germline V and J ends were trimmed by 4 bases and 0 bases, with 11 bases remaining between them. CDR1 is SGHTA and CDR2 is FQGNSA in the germline V gene. CDR3 length: 15 amino acids. CDR3 sequence (DNA): TGTGCCAGCAGCTCTGCGCGGACTAGCACAGATACGCAGTATTTT. Amino acids: CASSSARTSTDTQYF. The variable domain in full, with the rest retrieved from reference TRBV7-2 and TRBJ2-3, is GAGVSQSPSNKVTEKGKDVELRCDPISGHTALYWYRQSLGQGLEFLIYFQGNSAPDKSGLPSDRFSAERTGGSVSTLTIQRTQQEDSAVYLCASSSARTSTDTQYFGPGTRLTVL.

The chain recombines TRBV7-3 with TRBJ2-1; 9 positions match TRBD2. The CDR3 is made up of 17 amino acids. The V gene's germline CDR1 is SGHTA and CDR2 FQGTGA. Germline trimming cut 3 bases from V and 5 bases from J; bases unmatched to any gene: 11. The DNA for the CDR3 is TGTGCCAGCAGCTTCCCGCTGCAGCGGGAGGAAAACAATGAGCAGTTCTTC. Translated: CASSFPLQREENNEQFF.

The chain has TRBV5-8 and TRBJ2-1; 7 bases match TRBD1. The CDR3 spans 16 residues. Germline CDR1 is SGHTS and CDR2 is YDEGEE. The J segment lost 0 bases and the V segment lost 5 bases, leaving 8 bases of the junction unmatched. The CDR3 spells CASRLTGAGSYNEQFF. As DNA, the CDR3 is TGTGCCAGCAGATTAACAGGGGCAGGCTCCTACAATGAGCAGTTCTTC.

The gene calls are TRBV4-1 and TRBJ1-1; D gene ambiguous. CDR3 length equals 14 residues. CDR1 is MGHRA, CDR2 YSYEKL, per germline. Trimming took 1 base from V and 6 from J, leaving 12 bases between them. The CDR3 nucleotides are TGCGCCAGCAGCCAAGTTGAGGGTTCGGCTGAAGCTTTCTTT. This gives the protein CASSQVEGSAEAFF.

The gene calls are TRBV6-6 and TRBJ1-6; D may be TRBD1 (5 bases). Trimming pared 2 bases from V and 7 bases from J, leaving 6 bases between. Germline values: CDR1 MNHNY, CDR2 SVGAGI (reference sequence). This CDR3 has 13 residues. CDR3 residues: CASSYDSNSPLHF. As DNA, the CDR3 is TGTGCCAGCAGTTACGACAGCAATTCACCCCTCCACTTT.

This sequence joins TRBV29-1 and TRBJ2-7; 10 bases are a match to TRBD2. CDR1 SQVTM and CDR2 ANQGSEA come from the germline V gene. CDR3 length: 13 residues. V shed 6 bases and J 3 bases; nucleotides not matched to a gene: 5. The CDR3 sequence: CSVLSGRSYEQYF. The DNA for the CDR3 is TGCAGCGTCCTTAGCGGGAGGAGCTACGAGCAGTACTTC.

The chain uses TRBV5-1 and TRBJ2-1; 9 nucleotides align to TRBD1. CDR3 length: 15 amino acids. The junction had 11 bases not matched to a gene; V was cut back by 5 bases and J by 8 bases. The V gene's germline CDR1 is SGHRS and CDR2 YFSETQ. Here the CDR3 DNA reads TGCGCCAGCAGTTTACAGGGGGCGCGGTCGGATGAGCAGTTCTTC. It specifies CASSLQGARSDEQFF.

The chain uses TRBV4-3 and TRBJ2-7; 9 nucleotides align to TRBD2. This CDR3 has 15 residues. V lost 1 base and J lost 2; bases outside the gene matches: 3. Germline CDR1 LGHNA, CDR2 YSLEER. The CDR3 region has the DNA TGCGCCAGCAGCCAAGGAGCGGGGGGCCCCTACGAGCAGTACTTC. Its protein is CASSQGAGGPYEQYF.

This chain joins TRBV4-1 and TRBJ1-1; 8 bases align to TRBD1. Germline lookup yields CDR1 MGHRA and CDR2 YSYEKL. The CDR3 spans 18 residues. Trimming at V came to 1 base and at J to 1 base, leaving 11 bases not matched to a gene. Here the CDR3 DNA reads TGCGCCAGCAGCCAAGCCGGAGTTCGGACAGGGAAGAACACTGAAGCTTTCTTT. This sequence encodes CASSQAGVRTGKNTEAFF.

This rearrangement joins TRBV5-1 to TRBJ2-7, with 10 bases identical to TRBD1. Looked up from germline, CDR1 is SGHRS and CDR2 is YFSETQ. The CDR3 is made up of 15 amino acids. V trimming: 4 bases; J trimming: 10 bases; junction bases outside the gene matches: 14. CDR3 sequence: CASSRGQGPKDSQYF. The CDR3 region has the DNA TGCGCCAGCAGCCGGGGACAGGGGCCTAAGGACTCTCAGTACTTC.